The next 2 T cell receptor beta chains were all read from a single sample in a study of patients and donors after allogeneic stem cell transplantation. Using its own MiXCR run on the RT-PCR reads, TCRdb lists one record per CDR3 protein. The table records about 110,000 distinct CDR3 sequences, roughly 37% of them present only once. Sequencing used blood, either unsorted or a sorted T cell fraction (not recorded which). These receptors were collected from a human donor who was either an allogeneic HSCT recipient or a stem cell or donor lymphocyte infusion donor (not recorded which). It is not recorded whose cells these are; they may come from a transplant donor.

The rearrangement uses TRBV21-1 and TRBJ2-7; the table names TRBD1, a call not compared with the DNA. TRBV21-1 is a documented pseudogene. The CDR3 is 14 residues long. The CDR3 region has the DNA TGTGCCAGCAGCAAACCGGGTAGGAGCTACGAGCAGTACTTC. Encoded protein: CASSKPGRSYEQYF.

The V call is TRBV4-3, the J call TRBJ2-5; D perhaps matches TRBD1 (6 bases). This CDR3 has 14 residues. Germline CDR1 and CDR2: LGHNA and YSLEER. Trimming stripped 0 bases from V and 3 bases from J, with 8 bases between. CDR3 region: CASSQDRGKETQYF. The DNA for the CDR3 is TGCGCCAGCAGCCAAGATAGGGGGAAAGAGACCCAGTACTTC.